The 8 T cell receptor beta chains below all came from one sample that was sequenced in a study of cytomegalovirus exposure and HLA in healthy donors. This table comes from immunoSEQ multiplex PCR, and its TCRdb copy is limited to in-frame clones, with some not included. This sample has 150,000 to 200,000 clones, with roughly 80% found just once. The specimen was PBMCs. These receptor sequences come from a man younger than 40 in good health and CMV-seropositive.

This clone was observed a handful of times. This chain uses TRBV6-1 with TRBJ1-6, with D tentatively TRBD1 (5 bases). The ends were cut back, 1 base at V and 9 bases at J, with 10 bases in the middle. The germline V gene has CDR1 MNHNS and CDR2 SASEGT. The CDR3 is 14 residues long. The CDR3 DNA reads TGTGCCAGCAGTGAAGGTCAGGGTAGTTCACCCCTCCACTTT. Protein product: CASSEGQGSSPLHF.

The V and J genes are TRBV15 and TRBJ1-4, with a tentative D call TRBD1 (5 bases). The CDR3 is made up of 13 amino acids. The V and J ends lost 8 bases and 8 bases respectively, with 15 bases between them. Germline lookup yields CDR1 LNHNV and CDR2 YYDKDF (reference sequence). The CDR3 loop reads CATRSQGREKLFF. For the CDR3, the DNA is TGTGCCACCCGGTCGCAGGGAAGGGAAAAACTGTTTTTT. The full variable domain, its missing parts supplied by reference TRBV15 and TRBJ1-4, is DAMVIQNPRYQVTQFGKPVTLSCSQTLNHNVMYWYQQKSSQAPKLLFHYYDKDFNNEADTPDNFQSRRPNTSFCFLDIRSPGLGDTAMYLCATRSQGREKLFFGSGTQLSVL.

The chain couples TRBV6-5 to TRBJ2-3; 8 bases match TRBD1. The germline V gene has CDR1 MNHEY and CDR2 SVGAGI. Germline trimming cut 5 bases from V and 0 bases from J; bases unmatched to any gene: 1. This CDR3 spans 14 amino acids. The CDR3 is CASSRTGSTDTQYF. The CDR3 DNA reads as TGTGCCAGCAGTCGGACAGGGAGCACAGATACGCAGTATTTT.

This clone appeared a single time. The chain recombines TRBV6-6 with TRBJ2-5; 7 bases fit TRBD1. The CDR3 covers 16 residues. Germline CDR1 and CDR2: MNHNY and SVGAGI (reference sequence). J gave up 3 bases and V 7 bases, and 14 bases lay outside the gene matches. This CDR3 is CASTPADRGGEETQYF. Written as DNA, the CDR3 is TGTGCCAGCACCCCCGCGGATCGAGGGGGCGAAGAGACCCAGTACTTC.

This chain connects TRBV5-4 to TRBJ1-2; D remains ambiguous. V was cut by 0 bases and J by 7 bases, with 16 bases left in between. This CDR3 comprises 15 residues. Germline V gene sequence: CDR1 SGHNT, CDR2 YYREEE (reference sequence). The CDR3 sequence is CASSLEGGLSTGYTF. CDR3 coding DNA: TGTGCCAGCAGCTTGGAGGGAGGCTTGTCGACTGGCTACACCTTC. The full variable domain, in which reference TRBV5-4 and TRBJ1-2 provide the parts outside the CDR3, is ETGVTQSPTHLIKTRGQQVTLRCSSQSGHNTVSWYQQALGQGPQFIFQYYREEENGRGNFPPRFSGLQFPNYSSELNVNALELDDSALYLCASSLEGGLSTGYTFGSGTRLTVV.

V is TRBV19 and J is TRBJ1-5; 7 bases are shared with TRBD1. The CDR3 totals 15 residues. Germline V CDR1 and CDR2: LNHDA, SQIVND (reference sequence). With 7 bases clipped from V and 6 bases from J, the junction kept 12 bases outside the gene matches. As DNA, the CDR3 is TGTGCCAGTACCCCACTCGACAGGGACGGTCAGCCCCAGCATTTT. It translates to CASTPLDRDGQPQHF.

The V gene is TRBV9, the J gene TRBJ1-1; D is uncertain. This CDR3 contains 14 residues. V lost 4 bases and J 4 bases, leaving 14 bases between the germline ends. CDR1 is SGDLS, CDR2 YYNGEE, per germline. The CDR3 nucleotides are TGTGCCAGCAGCTCAGAACTTCAGGCCACTGAAGCTTTCTTT. This translates into CASSSELQATEAFF.

In this sample, this clone turned up a few times. This chain connects TRBV28 to TRBJ1-1, with 9 bases lining up with TRBD1. Germline values: CDR1 MDHEN, CDR2 SYDVKM. This CDR3 has 17 residues. The J segment lost 1 base and the V segment lost 5 bases, leaving 11 bases of the junction unmatched. The CDR3 sequence is CASSTGGQTTKNTEAFF. In nucleotides, the CDR3 is TGTGCCAGCAGTACAGGGGGCCAGACGACTAAGAACACTGAAGCTTTCTTT.